A single sample gave rise to the 6 T cell receptor beta chains below, sequenced in a study of blood T cell repertoires in COVID-19. Some clones are missing from TCRdb's copy, which holds only in-frame ones; the method was immunoSEQ multiplex PCR. The sample lists roughly 150,000 clones, more than 80% occurring once. The sample taken for sequencing was peripheral blood. The receptor set was obtained from a woman aged 55 to 70 with active COVID-19.

V usage is TRBV4-3 and J usage is TRBJ2-2, with 10 bases fitting TRBD1. The germline gives CDR1 LGHNA, CDR2 YSLEER. The CDR3 spans 16 residues. V shed 0 bases and J 6 bases; nucleotides not matched to a gene: 4. The CDR3 here is CASSQDPGQGSGELFF. For the CDR3, the DNA is TGCGCCAGCAGCCAAGACCCGGGACAGGGGTCCGGGGAGCTGTTTTTT.

The V gene is TRBV3-1 (or the pseudogene TRBV3-2), the J gene TRBJ2-5, with 12 bases lining up with TRBD2. V gave up 0 bases and J gave up 2 bases; unmatched junction bases: 10. There are 19 residues in the CDR3. Germline V gene sequence: CDR1 LGHDT, CDR2 YNNKEL (reference sequence). The CDR3 DNA reads as TGTGCCAGCAGCCAAGATCTCCTAGCGGGAGGGATTGGGCAAGAGACCCAGTACTTC. Protein product: CASSQDLLAGGIGQETQYF.

The chain links TRBV6-2 or TRBV6-3 to TRBJ2-7, with 7 bases lining up with TRBD1. The CDR3 loop spans 14 amino acids. Losses at the gene ends were 1 base for V and 6 bases for J; bases not matched to a gene: 6. From germline, CDR1 is MNHEY and CDR2 SVGEGT. The CDR3 here is CASSYLGQTREQYF. As DNA, the CDR3 is TGTGCCAGCAGTTACTTGGGACAGACACGCGAGCAGTACTTC.

This clone is a singleton in its sample. For the CDR3, the DNA is TGTGCCAGCAGTGATGGGGCAGGCCACCTCTATCGGGGGAACATTCAGTACTTC. Translation: CASSDGAGHLYRGNIQYF. This rearrangement joins TRBV6-1 to TRBJ2-4, with D possibly being TRBD2 (6 bases). The germline V and J ends were trimmed by 3 bases and 7 bases, with 25 bases remaining between them. Germline values: CDR1 MNHNS, CDR2 SASEGT. The CDR3 spans 18 residues.

This clone has only one observation. The chain is built from TRBV2 and TRBJ2-7; 10 nucleotides line up with TRBD2. V was pared by 6 bases and J by 5 bases, with 7 bases of the junction left unmatched. The CDR3 extends over 14 amino acids. CDR1 and CDR2 (germline): SNHLY, FYNNEI. The CDR3 DNA reads as TGTGCCAGCAGGAAAGCGGGAGGGCCGAACGAGCAGTACTTC. It encodes CASRKAGGPNEQYF. The full variable domain, with the rest looked up from reference TRBV2 and TRBJ2-7, is EPEVTQTPSHQVTQMGQEVILRCVPISNHLYFYWYRQILGQKVEFLVSFYNNEISEKSEIFDDQFSVERPDGSNFTLKIRSTKLEDSAMYFCASRKAGGPNEQYFGPGTRLTVT.

The chain couples TRBV11-3 to TRBJ2-1; 7 bases map to TRBD2. Trimming at V came to 4 bases and at J to 8 bases, leaving 11 bases not matched to a gene. Germline-derived CDR1 and CDR2 are SGHNT and YENEEA. This CDR3 comprises 15 residues. The CDR3 DNA reads TGTGCCAGCAGCTCCCCAGCGGGGCATGGGGATGAGCAGTTCTTC. This codes for CASSSPAGHGDEQFF.